Listed below are T cell receptor beta chains from one sample, sequenced in a study of PD-L1 blockade in urothelial cancer. Only in-frame clones appear in the TCRdb table, and some are missing; sequencing was by immunoSEQ multiplex PCR. The repertoire has about 91,000 clones, more than 90% of them found once; the top ten carry 7.5% to 10%. Sequenced material: PBMCs, taken around atezolizumab (anti-PD-L1) treatment. All receptors come from a man aged 55-75 years with urothelial cancer. Both conserved end residues are part of each CDR3. Each record gives: J gene, D gene, clone size, V gene, CDR3 DNA, CDR3 protein. A D gene is named only where the DNA matches it firmly. Expanded clones are given a class, and other clones once, few, many or no size at all.

J: TRBJ2-5; D: .; size: .; V: TRBV7-3; DNA: TGTGCCAGCAGCCCGCCCGGGGGGACCCAGTACTTC; CDR3: CASSPPGGTQYF
J: TRBJ2-3; D: .; size: .; V: TRBV28; DNA: TGTGCCAGCGGCCCAGATACGCAGTATTTT; CDR3: CASGPDTQYF
J: TRBJ1-2; D: TRBD1; size: .; V: TRBV9; DNA: TGTGCCAGCAGCCTATGGACAGGGGAAGGCTACACCTTC; CDR3: CASSLWTGEGYTF
J: TRBJ2-5; D: TRBD2; size: few; V: TRBV5-1; DNA: TGCGCCAGCAGCCATGAGCGGGGTCAAGAGACCCAGTACTTC; CDR3: CASSHERGQETQYF
J: TRBJ1-1; D: .; size: .; V: TRBV10-3; DNA: TGTGCCATCAGTGACAGGGGAGGGGACACTGAAGCTTTCTTT; CDR3: CAISDRGGDTEAFF
J: TRBJ2-7; D: TRBD1; size: .; V: TRBV4-3; DNA: TGCGCCAGCAGCCAAGCCATTGGAGGGACAGGCGAGGTATGGCAGTACTTC; CDR3: CASSQAIGGTGEVWQYF
J: TRBJ2-2; D: .; size: .; V: TRBV11-3; DNA: TGTGCCAGCAGCCAACTGGACAGTTACACCGGGGAGCTGTTTTTT; CDR3: CASSQLDSYTGELFF
J: TRBJ1-1; D: TRBD1; size: once; V: TRBV7-3; DNA: TGTGCCAGCCGACCCGGGACAGAGAACACTGAAGCTTTCTTT; CDR3: CASRPGTENTEAFF
J: TRBJ1-1; D: TRBD1; size: .; V: TRBV7-9; DNA: TGTGCCAGCAGTCGAAGACCGACAGGGGGTGGCACTGAAGCTTTCTTT; CDR3: CASSRRPTGGGTEAFF
J: TRBJ2-5; D: .; size: .; V: TRBV29-1; DNA: TGCAGCGTTGAAGACTACCCCGCGGAGACCCAGTACTTC; CDR3: CSVEDYPAETQYF
J: TRBJ2-2; D: TRBD2; size: .; V: TRBV11-2; DNA: TGTGCCAGCAGCTTATTAGCGGGAGGTACCGGGGAGCTGTTTTTT; CDR3: CASSLLAGGTGELFF
J: TRBJ1-2; D: TRBD1; size: once; V: TRBV6-6; DNA: TGTGCCAGCAGCCTTCGGACAGGACCGAGCTCATATGGCTACACCTTC; CDR3: CASSLRTGPSSYGYTF
J: TRBJ1-5; D: TRBD1; size: .; V: TRBV19; DNA: TGTGCCAGTACCCGGGACAGGGAAAGTCAGCCCCAGCATTTT; CDR3: CASTRDRESQPQHF
J: TRBJ1-5; D: .; size: few; V: TRBV7-9; DNA: TGTGCCAGCAGCCCCAGCGGGGCGGAGCGCAATCAGCCCCAGCATTTT; CDR3: CASSPSGAERNQPQHF
J: TRBJ2-7; D: TRBD1; size: .; V: TRBV6-5; DNA: TGTGCCAGCAGCAGGGACAGCCCCTCCTACGAGCAGTACTTC; CDR3: CASSRDSPSYEQYF
J: TRBJ1-6; D: .; size: .; V: TRBV7-8; DNA: TGTGCCAGCAGCTCACTTCAGGCCGTTAATTCACCCCTCCACTTT; CDR3: CASSSLQAVNSPLHF
J: TRBJ2-2; D: .; size: .; V: TRBV19; DNA: TGTGCCAGTAGTATCCCTCTAGCCGCATCGGGGGAGCTGTTTTTT; CDR3: CASSIPLAASGELFF
J: TRBJ1-1; D: .; size: .; V: TRBV30; DNA: TGTGCCTGGAGTTCCGGGGTTGTGAACACTGAAGCTTTCTTT; CDR3: CAWSSGVVNTEAFF
J: TRBJ1-6; D: .; size: .; V: TRBV4-3; DNA: TGCGCCAGCAGCCACGCTCAGGGTTCCTATAATTCACCCCTCCACTTT; CDR3: CASSHAQGSYNSPLHF
J: TRBJ2-7; D: TRBD1; size: .; V: TRBV4-2; DNA: TGTGCCAGCAGCCAGCCGGGACAGGGGATAGAGGAGCAGTACTTC; CDR3: CASSQPGQGIEEQYF
J: TRBJ2-3; D: TRBD2; size: .; V: TRBV10-3; DNA: TGTGCCATCAGTGAAGGCGGCGGGGGATTGGATACGCAGTATTTT; CDR3: CAISEGGGGLDTQYF
J: TRBJ1-2; D: TRBD1; size: .; V: TRBV11-1; DNA: TGTGCCAGCAGCCAGACAGGGGGCTATGGCTACACCTTC; CDR3: CASSQTGGYGYTF
J: TRBJ2-1; D: TRBD2; size: few; V: TRBV6-5; DNA: TGTGCCAGCAGCGGGGGGGCCATCGATGAGCAGTTCTTC; CDR3: CASSGGAIDEQFF
J: TRBJ2-3; D: TRBD2; size: once; V: TRBV19; DNA: TGTGCCAGTAGCCCCGGCGGGGGTTTGACAGATACGCAGTATTTT; CDR3: CASSPGGGLTDTQYF
J: TRBJ2-7; D: .; size: .; V: TRBV7-2; DNA: TGTGCCAGCAGCTTAAACGGGAACGAGCAGTACTTC; CDR3: CASSLNGNEQYF
J: TRBJ1-1; D: .; size: .; V: TRBV7-3; DNA: TGTGCCAGCAGCCAGGGGCCCAGCACTGAAGCTTTCTTT; CDR3: CASSQGPSTEAFF
J: TRBJ2-7; D: TRBD1; size: few; V: TRBV7-2; DNA: TGTGCCAGCAGCTTACCTGACAGGGTGGACGAGCAGTACTTC; CDR3: CASSLPDRVDEQYF
J: TRBJ2-7; D: .; size: .; V: TRBV4-3; DNA: TGCGCCAGCAGCCAGTCTAGAACATCCTACGAGCAGTACTTC; CDR3: CASSQSRTSYEQYF
J: TRBJ2-2; D: .; size: .; V: TRBV7-2; DNA: TGTGCCAGCAGCTCGCACTTAAACACCGGGGAGCTGTTTTTT; CDR3: CASSSHLNTGELFF
J: TRBJ2-7; D: TRBD2; size: .; V: TRBV4-1; DNA: TGCGCCAGCAGCCAAGAAACTAGCGGGGGGGACGAGCAGTACTTC; CDR3: CASSQETSGGDEQYF
J: TRBJ2-7; D: .; size: .; V: TRBV21-1; DNA: TGTGCCAGCACCTTATCTACACTAAAAGCGGGGGGATACGAGCAGTACTTC; CDR3: CASTLSTLKAGGYEQYF
J: TRBJ2-2; D: TRBD2; size: once; V: TRBV9; DNA: TGTGCCAGCACTTCTAGCGGGAGTTCCCACGGGGAGCTGTTTTTT; CDR3: CASTSSGSSHGELFF
J: TRBJ2-1; D: TRBD2; size: .; V: TRBV9; DNA: TGTGCCAGCACCATAAAAGAGGCGGGGGGATACAATGAGCAGTTCTTC; CDR3: CASTIKEAGGYNEQFF
J: TRBJ2-1; D: .; size: few; V: TRBV2; DNA: TGTGCCAGCAATGACGCGGGGAATGAGCAGTTCTTC; CDR3: CASNDAGNEQFF
J: TRBJ2-3; D: TRBD2; size: once; V: TRBV9; DNA: TGTGCCAGCAGCGTAGTTGACGGGAGGGCCCTAGATACGCAGTATTTT; CDR3: CASSVVDGRALDTQYF
J: TRBJ2-7; D: .; size: .; V: TRBV5-1; DNA: TGCGCCAGCAGCTTGGCGTCGCAGGACAAGCAGTACTTC; CDR3: CASSLASQDKQYF
J: TRBJ2-7; D: TRBD1; size: .; V: TRBV7-9; DNA: TGTGCCAGCAGCCGAACCGGGACAGGGACCTACGAGCAGTACTTC; CDR3: CASSRTGTGTYEQYF
J: TRBJ2-2; D: .; size: .; V: TRBV7-9; DNA: TGTGCGCGAGACCCAGGGGCGAACACCGGGGAGCTGTTTTTT; CDR3: CARDPGANTGELFF
J: TRBJ2-2; D: .; size: .; V: TRBV10-3; DNA: TGTGCCATCGCCAGTTCCTTGAACACCGGGGAGCTGTTTTTT; CDR3: CAIASSLNTGELFF
J: TRBJ1-4; D: TRBD1; size: .; V: TRBV4-3; DNA: TGCGCCAGCAGCCAAGATCGGGACAGGGGATATGGTGAAAAACTGTTTTTT; CDR3: CASSQDRDRGYGEKLFF
J: TRBJ2-1; D: .; size: .; V: TRBV7-2; DNA: TGTGCCAGCAGCTTTACAGGGAGCTCCTACAATGAGCAGTTCTTC; CDR3: CASSFTGSSYNEQFF
J: TRBJ2-2; D: .; size: once; V: TRBV19; DNA: TGTGCCAGTAGTATAGGCGGCAGAACGAACACCGGGGAGCTGTTTTTT; CDR3: CASSIGGRTNTGELFF
J: TRBJ1-6; D: TRBD1; size: .; V: TRBV7-2; DNA: TGTGCCAGCAGCCCCACAGGGACAGTCACTTCACCCCTCCACTTT; CDR3: CASSPTGTVTSPLHF
J: TRBJ2-1; D: .; size: .; V: TRBV5-4; DNA: TGTGCCAGCAGCTTGGCGGGAAGCTCCTACAATGAGCAGTTCTTC; CDR3: CASSLAGSSYNEQFF
J: TRBJ2-7; D: TRBD2; size: .; V: TRBV29-1; DNA: TGCAGCGCAGCCGGGGGGGGTCCCTCCTACGAGCAGTACTTC; CDR3: CSAAGGGPSYEQYF
J: TRBJ1-2; D: .; size: .; V: TRBV5-1; DNA: TGCGCCAGCAGTTCAGACCCGGGATCGAACTATGGCTACACCTTC; CDR3: CASSSDPGSNYGYTF